This T cell receptor (beta chain) emerged from a study of blood T cell repertoires in COVID-19. In the authors' workflow: Amplified reference gene primers provided the basis for estimating nucleated cell counts. The protocol was immunoSEQ multiplex PCR, while the TCRdb copy is restricted to in-frame clones and leaves out a portion. V and J calls and clone size follow that table, whereas D and trimming were derived from the DNA. The data hold under 250,000 clones, with about 86% observed a single time. Germline V gene lookup returns CDR1 SEHNR and CDR2 FQNEAQ (reference sequence). This CDR3 spans 15 amino acids. Trimming at V came to 3 bases and at J to 5 bases, leaving 8 bases not matched to a gene.

The source is a middle-aged man with active or convalescent COVID-19. The V call is TRBV7-9, the J call TRBJ1-1, with TRBD1 matching 8 bases. The material sequenced was peripheral blood. The CDR3 DNA reads TGTGCCAGCAGCTTTCCAGGGGGCGCGCGGACTGAAGCTTTCTTT. Translated, it gives CASSFPGGARTEAFF.